This TCR beta chain was observed in a study of T cell responses to AZD1222 COVID-19 vaccine. Study observations and caveats: Increased Spike-specific TCR breadth and depth were observed after two AZD1222 doses.

The method was immunoSEQ multiplex PCR; TCRdb's version includes in-frame clones alone and lacks a portion of them. The sample includes about 130,000 clones, 88% seen only once; the top ten take about 8.3%. This clone has just a few counts. As yet, its antigen is unknown. CDR1 and CDR2 from the germline V gene are MNHEY and SVGAGI. V shed 8 bases, J shed 8 bases, and the junction held 7 bases outside the gene matches. This CDR3 spans 14 amino acids. The material sequenced was peripheral blood, taken on day 0 of AZD1222 vaccination. The chain carries TRBV6-5 and TRBJ1-4; 11 nucleotides match TRBD1. This clonotype was obtained from an adult in good health. CDR3 in amino acids: CASGQDRGQEKLFF. The CDR3 DNA follows: TGTGCCAGCGGCCAGGACAGGGGGCAAGAAAAACTGTTTTTT.